A single sample gave rise to the 21 T cell receptor beta chains below, sequenced in a study of synovial regulatory T cells in juvenile arthritis. The assay was immunoSEQ multiplex PCR, and TCRdb's table has in-frame clones only and misses some. Seen in this sample are about 10,000 clones; the ten most common clones hold around 0.71%. Sequenced input: Treg cells from blood. As to subset: remaining (HLA-DR-negative) circulating blood Treg cells. Receptor source: a donor between 2 and 29 years old with juvenile idiopathic arthritis.

The chain links TRBV10-2 to TRBJ1-1. The CDR3 spans 13 residues. DNA is not on record. The germline V gene has CDR1 WSHSY and CDR2 SAAADI. This CDR3 reads CASSEARALDAFF.

V usage is TRBV7-6 and J usage is TRBJ1-5. Germline CDR1 SGHVS, CDR2 FNYEAQ. This CDR3 comprises 14 residues. No DNA has been recorded. Here the CDR3 reads CASSLAGTGQPQHF.

The chain recombines TRBV18 with TRBJ1-6; the TRBD1 assignment by TCRdb is unverifiable without DNA. Looked up from germline, CDR1 is KGHSH and CDR2 is LQKENI. The CDR3 has 16 residues. No DNA sequence was recorded. The CDR3 sequence is CASSPQGQGLRSPLHF.

The chain has TRBV6-5 and TRBJ2-7; TCRdb picks TRBD1, but there is no DNA to check that call. Germline lookup yields CDR1 MNHEY and CDR2 SVGAGI. CDR3 length equals 15 residues. DNA for this receptor is not on file. This CDR3 reads CASSSYGGTVDEQYF.

This chain uses TRBV19 with TRBJ1-1. From germline, CDR1 is LNHDA and CDR2 SQIVND (reference sequence). CDR3 length: 12 residues. The record lacks a DNA sequence. CDR3 residues: CASIEANTEAFF.

The CDR3 is CASSLVSSPLHF. The chain carries TRBV14 and TRBJ1-6. The CDR3 extends over 12 amino acids. No DNA accompanies this entry. Per the germline V gene, CDR1 is SGHDN and CDR2 is FVKESK.

The chain joins TRBV4-2 to TRBJ2-7. This CDR3 has 15 amino acids. No nucleotide data were recorded. CDR1 and CDR2 from the germline V gene are LGHNA and YNFKEQ. The chain's CDR3 is CASSQEGIVPREQYF.

V and J are TRBV18 and TRBJ2-7; TCRdb proposes TRBD2, but this gene call is untestable without DNA. In germline, CDR1 is KGHSH, CDR2 LQKENI. This CDR3 has 12 residues. DNA was not recorded. The CDR3 here is CASSSGGYEQYF.

The chain carries TRBV6-6 and TRBJ2-2; the TRBD2 assignment by TCRdb is unverifiable without DNA. Germline V lookup: CDR1 MNHNY, CDR2 SVGAGI (reference sequence). The CDR3 extends over 13 amino acids. No DNA has been recorded. The CDR3 is CASSSFNTGELFF.

This chain uses TRBV10-3 with TRBJ1-2; as DNA is missing, the TRBD1 call by TCRdb cannot be tested. The CDR3 runs to 13 residues. The DNA is not on file. In germline, CDR1 is ENHRY, CDR2 SYGVKD. CDR3 loop: CAITGDRGSGYTF.

V is TRBV6-1 and J is TRBJ2-7; there is no DNA to check the TCRdb D call of TRBD1. The CDR3 is 15 amino acids. No DNA has been recorded. The germline CDR1 and CDR2 sequences are MNHNS and SASEGT. The CDR3 loop is CAIEKVGQGVHEQYF.

The V call is TRBV6-1, the J call TRBJ2-3; TCRdb returns TRBD2, unconfirmable since there is no DNA. Germline values: CDR1 MNHNS, CDR2 SASEGT. This CDR3 contains 12 residues. No DNA accompanies this entry. The CDR3 region is CAAGAFTDTQYF.

The chain joins TRBV6-6 to TRBJ1-2; with no DNA, the TCRdb D assignment of TRBD1 cannot be verified. CDR1 is MNHNY, CDR2 SVGAGI, per germline (reference sequence). The CDR3 extends over 15 amino acids. No DNA was logged. The CDR3 region is CASSPRQGSIYGYTF.

V is TRBV10-3 and J is TRBJ1-2; the TCRdb D gene call, TRBD1, has no DNA to confirm it. CDR1 is ENHRY and CDR2 is SYGVKD in the germline V gene. CDR3 length: 14 residues. Only the protein is available. The CDR3 protein is CAISPSPGGKGYTF.

The chain is built from TRBV7-9 and TRBJ2-2. The CDR3 totals 12 residues. Only the protein is available. The germline CDR1 and CDR2 sequences are SEHNR and FQNEAQ (reference sequence). CDR3 protein: CASSLDTGELFF.

This chain links TRBV19 with TRBJ1-4; TCRdb's D call, TRBD1, is unchecked because there is no DNA. Germline V CDR1 and CDR2: LNHDA, SQIVND (reference sequence). CDR3 size: 16 residues. The entry carries no DNA sequence. CDR3 amino acids: CASSIGRTGGGEKLFF.

The chain joins TRBV18 to TRBJ2-7; the TCRdb D gene call, TRBD1, has no DNA to confirm it. Germline-derived CDR1 and CDR2 are KGHSH and LQKENI. The CDR3 runs 15 residues. No nucleotide data were recorded. The CDR3 loop reads CASSSRQGANHEQYF.

CDR3 region: CAISEDGETQYF. The chain recombines TRBV10-3 with TRBJ2-5. The CDR3 is 12 amino acids. A DNA sequence was not provided. Germline values: CDR1 ENHRY, CDR2 SYGVKD.

The chain has TRBV21-1 and TRBJ2-1; TCRdb's D call of TRBD1 is untestable without DNA. TRBV21-1 is a recognized pseudogene. CDR3 length: 14 residues. No DNA was logged. This chain's CDR3 is CASSPGQRNNEQFF.

The V gene is TRBV19, the J gene TRBJ2-7; the TCRdb call, TRBD1, lacks DNA for checking. Germline assignment: CDR1 LNHDA and CDR2 SQIVND (reference sequence). This CDR3 is 13 amino acids long. No DNA was logged. The chain's CDR3 is CASSRWTGREQYF.

J is TRBJ2-6 and V is TRBV5-1; the D gene TCRdb calls, TRBD1, cannot be checked with no DNA. CDR1 is SGHRS, CDR2 YFSETQ, per germline. The CDR3 totals 17 residues. There is no recorded DNA. This chain's CDR3 is CASSSRQGWAGANVLTF.